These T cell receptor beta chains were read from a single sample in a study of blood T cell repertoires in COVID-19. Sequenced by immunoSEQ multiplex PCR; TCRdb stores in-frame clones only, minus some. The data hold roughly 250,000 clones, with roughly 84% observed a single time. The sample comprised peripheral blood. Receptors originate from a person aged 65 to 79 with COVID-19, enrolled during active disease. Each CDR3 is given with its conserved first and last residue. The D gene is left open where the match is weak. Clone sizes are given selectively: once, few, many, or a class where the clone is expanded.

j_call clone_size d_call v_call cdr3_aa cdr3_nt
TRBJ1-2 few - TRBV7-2 CASSLEGDKYYGYTF TGTGCCAGCAGCTTAGAAGGGGACAAGTACTATGGCTACACCTTC
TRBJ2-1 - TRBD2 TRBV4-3 CASSQVWRESSYNEQFF TGCGCCAGCAGCCAAGTATGGCGGGAGTCCTCCTACAATGAGCAGTTCTTC
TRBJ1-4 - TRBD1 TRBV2 CASRGTGGLEKLFF TGTGCCAGCAGAGGGACAGGGGGCCTTGAAAAACTGTTTTTT
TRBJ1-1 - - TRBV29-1 CSVNGGWDTEAFF TGCAGCGTTAACGGGGGTTGGGACACTGAAGCTTTCTTT
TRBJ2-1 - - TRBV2 CASRETPQGRLTYNEQFF TGTGCCAGCAGGGAGACTCCACAGGGAAGGTTGACCTACAATGAGCAGTTCTTC
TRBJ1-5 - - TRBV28 CASSGQPSNQPQHF TGTGCCAGCAGTGGACAGCCTAGCAATCAGCCCCAGCATTTT
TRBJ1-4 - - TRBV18 CASSPRLNEKLFF TGTGCCAGCTCACCCCGGTTGAATGAAAAACTGTTTTTT
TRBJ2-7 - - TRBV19 CASSAGREQYF TGTGCCAGTAGTGCAGGGAGGGAGCAGTACTTC
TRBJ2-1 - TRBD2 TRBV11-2 CASSFLSSGRHNEQFF TGTGCCAGCAGCTTCCTTTCTAGCGGGAGGCACAATGAGCAGTTCTTC
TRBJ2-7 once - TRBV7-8 CASSLAGDRRIYEQYF TGTGCCAGCAGCTTAGCGGGAGACCGGCGGATCTACGAGCAGTACTTC
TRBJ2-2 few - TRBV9 CASSVLRTGELFF TGTGCCAGCAGCGTATTGCGTACCGGGGAGCTGTTTTTT
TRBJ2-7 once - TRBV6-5 CASSPQSGAYEQYF TGTGCCAGCAGTCCCCAATCGGGGGCCTACGAGCAGTACTTC
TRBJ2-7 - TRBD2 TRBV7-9 CASSPQTSGGSEQYF TGTGCCAGCAGCCCACAGACTAGCGGGGGTAGCGAGCAGTACTTC
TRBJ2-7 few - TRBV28 CASSLSYYEQYF TGTGCCAGCAGTTTAAGCTACTACGAGCAGTACTTC
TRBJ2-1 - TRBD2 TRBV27 CASSPGLAGVDEQFF TGTGCCAGCAGTCCTGGACTAGCGGGGGTGGATGAGCAGTTCTTC
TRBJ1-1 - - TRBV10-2 CASSEGGAGLYTEAFF TGCGCCAGCAGTGAGGGGGGGGCCGGCCTGTACACTGAAGCTTTCTTT
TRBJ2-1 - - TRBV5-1 CASRSFSGSSSYNEQFF TGCGCCAGCAGATCCTTTTCGGGGTCTAGCTCCTACAATGAGCAGTTCTTC
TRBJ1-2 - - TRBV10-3 CAISDSRSGQRSNYGYTF TGTGCCATCAGTGATTCACGAAGCGGACAGCGCTCTAACTATGGCTACACCTTC